Listed below are T cell receptor beta chains from one sample, sequenced in a study of response to subunit inactivated influenza vaccine. Using its own MiXCR run on the RT-PCR reads, TCRdb lists one record per CDR3 protein. The sample yields a few hundred thousand distinct CDR3 sequences, roughly 9.7% seen once. The specimen comprised PBMCs from blood, sampled 40 to 50 days after vaccination. These TCRs come from a man in his forties or fifties who received an inactivated influenza vaccine. The CDR3 runs from the conserved cysteine through the conserved F or W.

V: TRBV5-5; J: TRBJ2-7; CDR3: CASSLEPWSSYEQYF
V: TRBV12-3/TRBV12-4; J: TRBJ1-1; CDR3: CATSEMGSKAAFF
V: TRBV7-9; J: TRBJ2-3; CDR3: CASSKGQGSSTDTQYF
V: TRBV5-1; J: TRBJ2-7; CDR3: CASSSLGSTGQGLEQYF
V: TRBV11-1; J: TRBJ2-1; CDR3: CASSPLGSSWEREMNEQFF
V: TRBV6-1; J: TRBJ2-7; CDR3: CASSRDRLYEQYF
V: TRBV20-1; J: TRBJ2-3; CDR3: CSATGDTPSPFTDTQYF
V: TRBV6-5; J: TRBJ1-2; CDR3: CASSYHGSNYGYTF
V: TRBV6-2/TRBV6-3; J: TRBJ2-1; CDR3: CASRPTGGKGEQFF
V: TRBV6-1; J: TRBJ1-4; CDR3: CASRDPGTGGKLFF
V: TRBV12-3/TRBV12-4; J: TRBJ2-4; CDR3: CASSVGGGTKNIQYF
V: TRBV20-1; J: TRBJ1-4; CDR3: CSASSMEEDEKLFF
V: TRBV25-1; J: TRBJ2-5; CDR3: CASSEVWGTGTQETQYF
V: TRBV20-1; J: TRBJ2-5; CDR3: CSAAQGSEETQYF
V: TRBV6-2/TRBV6-3; J: TRBJ2-1; CDR3: CASSQGKQFF
V: TRBV20-1; J: TRBJ2-4; CDR3: CKRSSRGSKNIQYF
V: TRBV20-1; J: TRBJ2-5; CDR3: CSARRRRGGETQYF
V: TRBV6-5; J: TRBJ2-7; CDR3: CASSYSSGVPNYEQYF
V: TRBV30; J: TRBJ2-3; CDR3: CAWSAGSLDTQYF
V: TRBV7-6; J: TRBJ2-2; CDR3: CASSLGASPTGELFF
V: TRBV7-9; J: TRBJ1-2; CDR3: CASSFQGLLPGYTF
V: TRBV19; J: TRBJ2-7; CDR3: CASSIGTSGHYEQYF
V: TRBV14; J: TRBJ2-1; CDR3: CASSQDLLTGRPYNEQFF
V: TRBV20-1; J: TRBJ2-1; CDR3: CSASPGTRDYNEQFF
V: TRBV24-1; J: TRBJ1-1; CDR3: CATSDPRTGTEAFF
V: TRBV5-1; J: TRBJ1-6; CDR3: CASSLGGTDKNSPLHF
V: TRBV29-1; J: TRBJ1-4; CDR3: CSVPAGGPNEKLFF
V: TRBV11-2; J: TRBJ2-2; CDR3: CASSPPGRLAGYTGELFF
V: TRBV7-2; J: TRBJ2-7; CDR3: CASSQTGGSSYEQYF
V: TRBV29-1; J: TRBJ2-6; CDR3: CSVAGGARSGANVLTF
V: TRBV7-2; J: TRBJ2-7; CDR3: CASSLAVSGSDEQYF
V: TRBV5-1; J: TRBJ2-7; CDR3: CASSLGQGNEQYF
V: TRBV28; J: TRBJ2-1; CDR3: CASSSRETHLAGGPYNEQFF
V: TRBV12-3/TRBV12-4; J: TRBJ2-3; CDR3: CASSSSGTSGSTDTQYF
V: TRBV11-2; J: TRBJ2-7; CDR3: CASSSSGQSRSYEQYF
V: TRBV4-3; J: TRBJ1-5; CDR3: CASSRGTGDNQPQHF
V: TRBV7-2; J: TRBJ2-7; CDR3: CASSLHSGADYEQYF
V: TRBV12-3/TRBV12-4; J: TRBJ1-4; CDR3: CASRRPGGSEKLFF
V: TRBV12-3/TRBV12-4; J: TRBJ1-4; CDR3: CASSFGLPNEKLFF
V: TRBV29-1; J: TRBJ2-5; CDR3: CSVESPEGDSGIQETQYF
V: TRBV12-3/TRBV12-4; J: TRBJ2-5; CDR3: CASSRDSGTQYF
V: TRBV7-2; J: TRBJ1-1; CDR3: CASSTGQGYSEAFF
V: TRBV11-2; J: TRBJ2-5; CDR3: CASSLRLRERWETQYF
V: TRBV4-2; J: TRBJ2-1; CDR3: CASSRESGGAHNEQFF
V: TRBV5-1; J: TRBJ1-2; CDR3: CASSLSGANYGYTF
V: TRBV4-1; J: TRBJ2-5; CDR3: CASSQDSAREQTQYF
V: TRBV6-5; J: TRBJ1-1; CDR3: CASSYPADIGPNTEAFF
V: TRBV5-6; J: TRBJ2-5; CDR3: CASSFLGIDQETQYF
V: TRBV6-2/TRBV6-3; J: TRBJ2-4; CDR3: CASGGAKNIQYF
V: TRBV9; J: TRBJ2-3; CDR3: CASKGGADTDTQYF
V: TRBV12-3/TRBV12-4; J: TRBJ2-7; CDR3: CASSGLESYEQYF
V: TRBV28; J: TRBJ2-5; CDR3: CASRSPETQYF
V: TRBV5-1; J: TRBJ2-1; CDR3: CASSPPVGEIYNEQFF
V: TRBV20-1; J: TRBJ1-5; CDR3: CSAGGLRQPQHF
V: TRBV25-1; J: TRBJ1-4; CDR3: CASSEPGRTNEKLFF